One sample yielded the 21 T cell receptor beta chains listed below, sequenced in a study of blood T cell repertoires in COVID-19. Repertoires were generated with immunoSEQ multiplex PCR, while TCRdb's copy carries only in-frame clones and drops some. The data show around 150,000 clones, over 70% seen once. Sequencing was done on a sample of peripheral blood. These receptors originate from a man between 50 and 59 years old with active COVID-19.

V usage is TRBV18 and J usage is TRBJ1-1; the match to TRBD1 covers 8 bases. The V segment lost 0 bases and the J segment 10 bases; nucleotides outside the gene matches: 7. This CDR3 spans 14 amino acids. Germline V gene data show CDR1 as KGHSH and CDR2 as LQKENI. CDR3 DNA: TGTGCCAGCTCACCACCGTCAGGGGGCGAGCGAGCTTTCTTT. This encodes CASSPPSGGERAFF.

This chain links TRBV5-4 with TRBJ2-7; possible D gene TRBD1, 6 bases. Germline CDR1 SGHNT, CDR2 YYREEE (reference sequence). CDR3 length: 13 amino acids. Trimming shortened V by 4 bases and J by 2 bases, and 10 bases separated the two germline ends. The CDR3 spells CASSRTETYEQYF. The CDR3 DNA follows: TGTGCCAGCAGCCGGACAGAGACCTACGAGCAGTACTTC.

The chain employs TRBV19 and TRBJ1-2, with D possibly matching TRBD1 (5 bases). Germline V lookup: CDR1 LNHDA, CDR2 SQIVND (reference sequence). V was trimmed by 4 bases and J by 7 bases, leaving 16 bases between them. The CDR3 sequence is 14 residues long. CDR3 region: CASSTVRVGSGYTF. The CDR3, as DNA: TGTGCCAGTAGTACCGTCAGGGTTGGAAGTGGCTACACCTTC.

The chain carries TRBV12-3 or TRBV12-4 and TRBJ1-5; TRBD1 aligns across 7 bases. Trimming removed 5 bases from V and 6 bases from J; junction bases left unmatched: 4. CDR3 length: 13 amino acids. CDR3 coding DNA: TGTGCCAGCAGTAGGACAGGTCTTCAGCCCCAGCATTTT. This gives the protein CASSRTGLQPQHF.

This chain uses TRBV19 with TRBJ1-4, with D possibly being TRBD1 (5 bases). This CDR3 region has 15 residues. V gave up 7 bases and J gave up 6 bases, with 18 bases separating them. The germline V gene encodes CDR1 LNHDA and CDR2 SQIVND (reference sequence). CDR3 protein: CASTPTPGNYEKLFF. The CDR3 coding sequence is TGTGCCAGTACTCCCACCCCAGGGAATTATGAAAAACTGTTTTTT.

V is TRBV2 and J is TRBJ2-2; D may be TRBD2 (6 bases). With 7 bases removed from V and 7 bases from J, the gap between germline ends came to 16 bases. In germline, CDR1 is SNHLY, CDR2 FYNNEI. The CDR3 is 14 amino acids. This CDR3 reads CASTQTSRVGELFF. As DNA, the CDR3 is TGTGCCAGCACCCAAACTAGCCGTGTCGGGGAGCTGTTTTTT.

The J gene is TRBJ1-1, the V gene TRBV18, with D perhaps TRBD1 (6 bases). The CDR3 consists of 13 residues. Germline CDR1 reads KGHSH; CDR2 reads LQKENI. V was cut by 6 bases and J by 4 bases, with 12 bases left in between. The CDR3, as DNA: TGTGCCAGCTCTCACAGGGAGACCACTGAAGCTTTCTTT. This encodes CASSHRETTEAFF.

CDR3 coding DNA: TGTGCCAGCAGCCACAGGGGGCTGAACACTGAAGCTTTCTTT. Protein: CASSHRGLNTEAFF. The chain has TRBV9 and TRBJ1-1, with TRBD1 identical over 9 bases. This CDR3 spans 14 amino acids. Germline V lookup: CDR1 SGDLS, CDR2 YYNGEE. V was pared by 4 bases and J by 0 bases, with 1 base of the junction left unmatched.

This chain uses TRBV18 with TRBJ2-5; no firm D call. The germline V gene encodes CDR1 KGHSH and CDR2 LQKENI. The CDR3 loop spans 16 amino acids. V lost 3 bases, J lost 5 bases, and 19 bases lay in between. The chain's CDR3 is CASSPFKWNDSETQYF. The CDR3 nucleotides are TGTGCCAGCTCACCCTTTAAGTGGAACGACTCGGAGACCCAGTACTTC. Drawing the rest from reference TRBV18 and TRBJ2-5, the complete variable domain is NAGVMQNPRHLVRRRGQEARLRCSPMKGHSHVYWYRQLPEEGLKFMVYLQKENIIDESGMPKERFSAEFPKEGPSILRIQQVVRGDSAAYFCASSPFKWNDSETQYFGPGTRLLVL.

J is TRBJ1-2 and V is TRBV6-2 or TRBV6-3, with no clear D. The CDR3 covers 14 residues. Germline lookup yields CDR1 MNHEY and CDR2 SVGEGT. With 3 bases removed from V and 8 bases from J, the gap between germline ends came to 16 bases. For the CDR3, the DNA is TGTGCCAGCAGTTATCGGGGATCAGGTATCGGCTACACCTTC. As protein: CASSYRGSGIGYTF.

This sequence joins TRBV10-3 and TRBJ2-7, with D possibly TRBD2 on 5 matching bases. There are 12 residues in the CDR3. Trimming took off 5 bases at V and 6 bases at J, with 11 bases between the two ends. Germline CDR1 reads ENHRY; CDR2 reads SYGVKD. The DNA for the CDR3 is TGTGCCATCAGTCGGGGTCAGCGCGAGCAGTACTTC. Its protein product is CAISRGQREQYF.

The gene calls are TRBV6-2 or TRBV6-3 and TRBJ2-5; 8 nucleotides agree with TRBD2. Trimming removed 2 bases from V and 3 bases from J; junction bases left unmatched: 11. Per germline, CDR1 MNHEY and CDR2 SVGEGT. The CDR3 has 17 residues. The CDR3 DNA reads TGTGCCAGCAGTTACGAACTAGCGGTAGATTACGAAGAGACCCAGTACTTC. Translation: CASSYELAVDYEETQYF.

V gene TRBV5-4 combines with J gene TRBJ2-7, with D possibly being TRBD1 (8 bases). The germline gives CDR1 SGHNT, CDR2 YYREEE (reference sequence). The CDR3 is made up of 16 amino acids. Trimming pared 6 bases from V and 2 bases from J, leaving 21 bases between. CDR3 amino acids: CASTSTGGVGTYEQYF. CDR3 DNA sequence: TGTGCCAGCACCTCAACAGGGGGGGTCGGAACCTACGAGCAGTACTTC.

The chain recombines TRBV9 with TRBJ1-4; TRBD1 matches 7 bases. The germline V gene has CDR1 SGDLS and CDR2 YYNGEE. Trimming at V came to 4 bases and at J to 4 bases, leaving 7 bases not matched to a gene. This CDR3 region has 15 residues. CDR3 sequence: CASSPWTGYNEKLFF. CDR3 coding DNA: TGTGCCAGCAGCCCATGGACAGGTTATAATGAAAAACTGTTTTTT.

The chain recombines TRBV5-4 with TRBJ1-2; the D gene is possibly TRBD1 (5 bases). In germline, CDR1 is SGHNT, CDR2 YYREEE (reference sequence). CDR3 length: 13 amino acids. The ends were cut back, 2 bases at V and 3 bases at J, with 8 bases in the middle. In DNA form, the CDR3 reads TGTGCCAGCAGCTTCGAAGGGGACTATGGCTACACCTTC. It codes for CASSFEGDYGYTF.

The rearrangement links TRBV2 to TRBJ2-7, with 10 bases identical to TRBD1. This CDR3 is built from 14 residues. CDR1 and CDR2 from the germline V gene are SNHLY and FYNNEI. The V gene end was trimmed by 4 bases and the J gene end by 9 bases; junction bases not matched to a gene: 9. The CDR3: CASSVGTGVAGQYF. CDR3 coding DNA: TGTGCCAGCAGTGTTGGGACAGGGGTTGCAGGGCAGTACTTC.

On this clone: An end of the junction differs from the germline gene, which may be a read error. The rearrangement uses TRBV2 and TRBJ1-2; D ambiguous. Germline CDR1 and CDR2: SNHLY and FYNNEI. There are 12 residues in the CDR3. CDR3 sequence (DNA): TGTGCCAGCGGGCCCGGGGTCGGGCTATTAGGATTC. The encoded protein is CASGPGVGLLGF.

The rearrangement joins TRBV23-1 to TRBJ1-2; a possible D gene is TRBD1 (6 bases). TRBV23-1 is treated as an ORF (open reading frame) with a function not yet certain. The CDR3 length is 14 residues. Deletions cut 6 bases from V and 6 bases from J, with 17 bases between. The CDR3 loop is CASSIQVGGDGYTF. The CDR3 DNA sequence: TGCGCCAGCAGCATACAGGTAGGGGGGGATGGCTACACCTTC.

The gene calls are TRBV2 and TRBJ2-7, with D perhaps matching TRBD1 (6 bases). Germline V gene lookup returns CDR1 SNHLY and CDR2 FYNNEI. V gave up 1 base and J gave up 6 bases, with 13 bases separating them. This CDR3 spans 14 amino acids. CDR3 loop: CASSEGDMRVEQYF. The DNA for the CDR3 is TGTGCCAGCAGTGAAGGGGACATGAGGGTCGAGCAGTACTTC. The full variable domain, its missing parts supplied by reference TRBV2 and TRBJ2-7, is EPEVTQTPSHQVTQMGQEVILRCVPISNHLYFYWYRQILGQKVEFLVSFYNNEISEKSEIFDDQFSVERPDGSNFTLKIRSTKLEDSAMYFCASSEGDMRVEQYFGPGTRLTVT.

The gene calls are TRBV11-2 and TRBJ2-3; perhaps TRBD2 as D (6 bases). CDR3 length: 15 residues. Trimming stripped 5 bases from V and 2 bases from J, with 14 bases between. From germline, CDR1 is SGHAT and CDR2 FQNNGV. The CDR3 sequence: CASSPTGVPTDTQYF. The CDR3 DNA reads as TGTGCCAGCAGCCCCACGGGGGTCCCCACAGATACGCAGTATTTT.

V usage is TRBV11-2 and J usage is TRBJ2-5; 9 nucleotides agree with TRBD1. CDR1 is SGHAT and CDR2 is FQNNGV in the germline V gene. This CDR3 comprises 13 residues. V lost 8 bases, J lost 5 bases, and 6 bases stayed unmatched. CDR3 sequence (DNA): TGTGCCAGCGCCCCGGGGACAGGGGAGACCCAGTACTTC. Translated: CASAPGTGETQYF.